This paragraph covers one T cell receptor beta chain sequence. Antigen: not known. At a deep level, the assay was run. Sequenced by immunoSEQ multiplex PCR; TCRdb stores in-frame clones only, minus some. The sample holds fewer than 1 million clones, just over 95% seen once. Naive CD8 cells, CD45RO-negative and positively selected for CCR7, excluded terminally differentiated effector memory CD45RA+ cells. The sample comes from a study of shared clonotypes between healthy human individuals. General study points: Clonotypes not shared had lower generation probabilities than those common to all four donors. Sequencing depth was expected to influence donor clonotype sharing.

Trimming took 4 bases from V and 0 from J, leaving 14 bases between them. CDR3 length: 16 residues. Germline CDR1 reads SGDLS; CDR2 reads YYNGEE. The sequenced sample was naive CD8+ T cells sorted from blood. The receptor was derived from a man aged 25 to 40 in good health. The V and J genes are TRBV9 and TRBJ2-1; D remains ambiguous. In DNA, the CDR3 is TGTGCCAGCAGCCCCCGTTTCTTCGGCTCCTACAATGAGCAGTTCTTC. It is translated as CASSPRFFGSYNEQFF. The whole variable domain, remainder taken from reference TRBV9 and TRBJ2-1, is DSGVTQTPKHLITATGQRVTLRCSPRSGDLSVYWYQQSLDQGLQFLIQYYNGEERAKGNILERFSAQQFPDLHSELNLSSLELGDSALYFCASSPRFFGSYNEQFFGPGTRLTVL.